This TCR beta chain derives from a study of identical twins. Study outcomes and limitations: Within monozygotic twins, out-of-frame TCR alpha sharing was underestimated by the models.

A single record per CDR3 protein comes from TCRdb applying MiXCR to the 5' RACE reads. The sample holds approximately 220,000 distinct CDR3 sequences; 6% to 9% are singletons and the top ten take 1.5% to 2.5%. This clonotype appeared many times. The antigen is not known. This CDR3 is 14 amino acids long. Looked up from germline, CDR1 is SGHDT and CDR2 is YYEEEE. V gave up 4 bases and J gave up 3 bases; unmatched junction bases: 4. The same data also went into a second study, on yellow fever vaccine responses in identical twins.

This sequence joins TRBV5-6 and TRBJ1-5; 7 positions agree with TRBD1. The TCR was taken from a young woman in good health. Sequenced material: memory (CD45RO+) T cells sorted from blood. The CDR3 protein is CASSADRNNQPQHF. The CDR3 DNA is TGTGCCAGCAGCGCGGACAGGAACAATCAGCCCCAGCATTTT.